The present TCR beta chain was sequenced within a study of T cells after yellow fever vaccination. Looking at the study overall: Low-cell-number fractions underwent preparation using SMART-Seq v4 Ultra Low Input. Whole-study findings and limits: Just a small share of clonotypes turned up in the CD4 compartment as well as the CD8 compartment. High-abundance clonotypes from the bulk population could contaminate FACS-sorted repertoires.

TCRdb called the 5' RACE reads again in MiXCR, with one record for every CDR3 protein. The sample has nearly 550,000 distinct CDR3 sequences, about a fifth seen once. This clonotype was counted a few times. Its antigen remains unidentified. The clonotype comes from a man aged 25 to 40 who received the YFV17D yellow fever vaccine. The material sequenced was PBMCs, taken 15 days after the yellow fever booster vaccination.

The CDR3 sequence is CATSDFGHRVSGANVLTF. DNA of the CDR3: TGTGCCACCAGTGATTTCGGGCACAGAGTCTCTGGGGCCAACGTCCTGACTTTC. V gene TRBV24-1 combines with J gene TRBJ2-6; D is undetermined. The CDR3 has 18 amino acids. The V gene's germline CDR1 is KGHDR and CDR2 SFDVKD. The V gene lost 1 base and the J gene lost 0 bases, with 12 bases spanning the gap.